What follows are 13 T cell receptor beta chains derived from one specimen sequenced in a study of cytomegalovirus exposure and HLA in healthy donors. Both 60 Vbeta primers and 13 Jbeta primers went into the PCR. Profiled with immunoSEQ multiplex PCR; TCRdb holds only in-frame clones, not every one. The sample contains 150,000 or so clones, more than 70% of which appear only once. Sequencing was performed on PBMCs. The receptors originated from a man aged 50-60 years in good health and CMV-seronegative.

The rearrangement joins TRBV30 to TRBJ2-7; TRBD2 is a possible D gene (6 bases). The CDR3 length is 12 residues. CDR1 is GTSNPN, CDR2 SVGIG, per germline (reference sequence). Deletions cut 4 bases from V and 6 bases from J, with 13 bases between. CDR3 bases: TGTGCCTGGACAACCTCGGGGGTCGAGCAGTACTTC. Amino acid sequence: CAWTTSGVEQYF.

V gene TRBV5-1 combines with J gene TRBJ2-7; the match to TRBD2 covers 7 bases. The germline CDR1 and CDR2 sequences are SGHRS and YFSETQ. Unmatched junction bases numbered 4, after V lost 0 bases and J lost 4 bases. This CDR3 spans 14 amino acids. The CDR3 coding sequence is TGCGCCAGCAGCTTGGGGGCGGGAGTATACGAGCAGTACTTC. It specifies CASSLGAGVYEQYF.

Worth noting for this clone: An end of the junction differs from the germline gene, which may be a read error. The rearrangement links TRBV4-1 to TRBJ2-7, with TRBD2 identical over 7 bases. Germline V lookup: CDR1 MGHRA, CDR2 YSYEKL. The CDR3 loop spans 15 amino acids. The DNA for the CDR3 is TGCACCAGCAGCCAGTACGGGACTACCTCCTACGAGCAGTACTTC. Amino acids: CTSSQYGTTSYEQYF.

The rearrangement uses TRBV2 and TRBJ1-5, with 10 bases matching TRBD1. The CDR3 loop spans 14 amino acids. V trimming: 3 bases; J trimming: 6 bases; junction bases outside the gene matches: 2. Per germline, CDR1 SNHLY and CDR2 FYNNEI. The CDR3 sequence is CASSDRTGGQPQHF. The CDR3 nucleotides are TGTGCCAGCAGTGACCGGACAGGGGGTCAGCCCCAGCATTTT.

This chain uses TRBV15 with TRBJ2-1, with a weak D call TRBD1 (6 bases). Germline V lookup: CDR1 LNHNV, CDR2 YYDKDF (reference sequence). The CDR3 loop spans 13 amino acids. Trimming left V 0 bases short and J 12 bases short, with 12 bases between. The CDR3 reads CATSRDQGRLQFF. The DNA for the CDR3 is TGTGCCACCAGCAGAGATCAGGGGCGGTTGCAGTTCTTC.

The V gene is TRBV5-6, the J gene TRBJ2-3; D is uncertain. V lost 7 bases and J lost 1, with 7 bases in between. The CDR3 runs to 12 residues. Germline loops: CDR1 SGHDT, CDR2 YYEEEE. This chain's CDR3 is CASDRGTDTQYF. CDR3 in DNA: TGTGCCAGCGACCGGGGCACAGATACGCAGTATTTT.

This chain uses TRBV9 with TRBJ2-7, with D maybe TRBD1 (5 bases). This CDR3 is built from 15 residues. V shed 0 bases and J shed 2 bases, with 12 bases lying between them. Germline CDR1 reads SGDLS; CDR2 reads YYNGEE. CDR3 DNA sequence: TGTGCCAGCAGCGTAGATGCAGGGCCCACCTACGAGCAGTACTTC. It is translated as CASSVDAGPTYEQYF.

The CDR3 sequence is CAWTPGGLNTEAFF. In DNA form, the CDR3 reads TGTGCCTGGACTCCAGGGGGCCTGAACACTGAAGCTTTCTTT. The chain links TRBV30 to TRBJ1-1; 8 bases are shared with TRBD1. The CDR3 sequence is 14 residues long. Germline CDR1 is GTSNPN and CDR2 is SVGIG (reference sequence). V trimming: 4 bases; J trimming: 0 bases; junction bases outside the gene matches: 4.

The rearrangement joins TRBV6-6 to TRBJ2-7; D is possibly TRBD1 (5 bases). Trimming shortened V by 0 bases and J by 5 bases, and 11 bases separated the two germline ends. This CDR3 contains 14 residues. Germline loops: CDR1 MNHNY, CDR2 SVGAGI (reference sequence). For the CDR3, the DNA is TGTGCCAGCAGTTACTCGCGAGACAGCCACGAGCAGTACTTC. This codes for CASSYSRDSHEQYF.

The chain links TRBV5-6 to TRBJ1-5, with 11 positions matching TRBD1. There are 15 residues in the CDR3. The V gene end was trimmed by 4 bases and the J gene end by 6 bases; junction bases not matched to a gene: 6. Germline loops: CDR1 SGHDT, CDR2 YYEEEE. The CDR3 protein is CASSPDRGLSQPQHF. Here the CDR3 DNA reads TGTGCCAGCAGCCCGGACAGGGGGCTGAGTCAGCCCCAGCATTTT.

The rearrangement uses TRBV9 and TRBJ2-1, with 7 positions matching TRBD2. Germline V lookup: CDR1 SGDLS, CDR2 YYNGEE. V shed 0 bases and J 3 bases; nucleotides not matched to a gene: 6. This CDR3 region has 16 residues. CDR3 sequence (DNA): TGTGCCAGCAGCGTAGGGCTAGCGGACCACTACAATGAGCAGTTCTTC. This encodes CASSVGLADHYNEQFF.

V and J are TRBV5-1 and TRBJ2-1, with D possibly being TRBD1 (5 bases). The CDR3 is 15 residues long. V was cut by 1 base and J by 0 bases, with 8 bases left in between. Germline loops: CDR1 SGHRS, CDR2 YFSETQ. The CDR3 spells CASSLRQSSYNEQFF. CDR3 nucleotides: TGCGCCAGCAGCTTGAGACAGAGCTCCTACAATGAGCAGTTCTTC.

This sequence joins TRBV5-1 and TRBJ2-7; TRBD1 is a possible D gene (5 bases). The CDR3 sequence is 14 residues long. The germline gives CDR1 SGHRS, CDR2 YFSETQ. Trimming removed 4 bases from V and 5 bases from J, with 16 bases in between. In nucleotides, the CDR3 is TGCGCCAGCAGCCCTGGTCTTCGCAGGGACGAGCAGTACTTC. It is translated as CASSPGLRRDEQYF.